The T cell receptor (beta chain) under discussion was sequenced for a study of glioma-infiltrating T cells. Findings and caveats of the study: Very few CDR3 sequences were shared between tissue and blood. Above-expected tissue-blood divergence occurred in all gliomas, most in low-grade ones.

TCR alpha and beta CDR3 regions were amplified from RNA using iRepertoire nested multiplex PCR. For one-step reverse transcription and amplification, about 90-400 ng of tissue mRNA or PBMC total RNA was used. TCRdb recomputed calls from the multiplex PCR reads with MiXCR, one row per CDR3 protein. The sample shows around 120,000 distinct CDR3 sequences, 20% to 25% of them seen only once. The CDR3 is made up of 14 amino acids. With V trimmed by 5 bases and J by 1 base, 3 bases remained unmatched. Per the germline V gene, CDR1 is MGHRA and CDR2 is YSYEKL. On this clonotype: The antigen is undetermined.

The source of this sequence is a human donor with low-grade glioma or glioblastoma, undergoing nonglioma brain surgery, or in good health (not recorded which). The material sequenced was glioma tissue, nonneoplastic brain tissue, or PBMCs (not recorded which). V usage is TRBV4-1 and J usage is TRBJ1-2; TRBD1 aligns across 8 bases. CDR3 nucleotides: TGCGCCAGCAGCTTGACAGGGGATAACTATGGCTACACCTTC. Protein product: CASSLTGDNYGYTF.